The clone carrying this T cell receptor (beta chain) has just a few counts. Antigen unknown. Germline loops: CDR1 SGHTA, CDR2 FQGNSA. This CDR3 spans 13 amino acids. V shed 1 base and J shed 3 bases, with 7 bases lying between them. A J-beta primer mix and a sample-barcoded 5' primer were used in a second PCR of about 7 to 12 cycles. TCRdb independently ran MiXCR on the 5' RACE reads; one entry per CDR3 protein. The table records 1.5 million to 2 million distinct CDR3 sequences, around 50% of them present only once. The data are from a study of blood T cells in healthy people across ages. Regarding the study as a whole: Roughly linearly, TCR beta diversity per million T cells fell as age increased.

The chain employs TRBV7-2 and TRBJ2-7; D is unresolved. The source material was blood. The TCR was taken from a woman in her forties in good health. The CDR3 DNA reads TGTGCCAGCAGCTTAGAATCGGACTACGAGCAGTACTTC. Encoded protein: CASSLESDYEQYF. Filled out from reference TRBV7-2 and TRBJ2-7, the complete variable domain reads GAGVSQSPSNKVTEKGKDVELRCDPISGHTALYWYRQSLGQGLEFLIYFQGNSAPDKSGLPSDRFSAERTGGSVSTLTIQRTQQEDSAVYLCASSLESDYEQYFGPGTRLTVT.